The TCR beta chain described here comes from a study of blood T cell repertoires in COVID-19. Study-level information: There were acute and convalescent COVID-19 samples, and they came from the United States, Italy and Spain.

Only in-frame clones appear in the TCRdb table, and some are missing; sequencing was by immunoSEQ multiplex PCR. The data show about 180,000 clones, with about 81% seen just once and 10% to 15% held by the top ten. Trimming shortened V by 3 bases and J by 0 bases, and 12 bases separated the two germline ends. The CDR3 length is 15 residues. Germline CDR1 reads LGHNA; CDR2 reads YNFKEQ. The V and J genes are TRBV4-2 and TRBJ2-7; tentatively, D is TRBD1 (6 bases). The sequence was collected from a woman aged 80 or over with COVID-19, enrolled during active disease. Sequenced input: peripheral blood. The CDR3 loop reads CASSQDSYRSYEQYF. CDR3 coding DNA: TGTGCCAGCAGCCAGGACAGTTACCGCTCCTACGAGCAGTACTTC.